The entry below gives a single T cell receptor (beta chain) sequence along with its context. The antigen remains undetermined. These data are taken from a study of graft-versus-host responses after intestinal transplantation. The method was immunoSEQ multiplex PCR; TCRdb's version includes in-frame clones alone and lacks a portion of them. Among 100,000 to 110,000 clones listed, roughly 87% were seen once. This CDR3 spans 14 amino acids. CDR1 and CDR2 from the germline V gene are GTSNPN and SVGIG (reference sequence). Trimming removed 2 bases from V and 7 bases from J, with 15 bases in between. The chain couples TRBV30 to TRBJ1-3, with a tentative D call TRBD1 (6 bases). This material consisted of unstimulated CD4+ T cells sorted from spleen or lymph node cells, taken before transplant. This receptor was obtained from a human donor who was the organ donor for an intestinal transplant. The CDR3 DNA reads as TGTGCCTGGAGTTCATTAAAACAGGGTAACACCATATATTTT. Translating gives CAWSSLKQGNTIYF. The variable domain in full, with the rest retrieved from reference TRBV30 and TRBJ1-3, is SQTIHQWPATLVQPVGSPLSLECTVEGTSNPNLYWYRQAAGRGLQLLFYSVGIGQISSEVPQNLSASRPQDRQFILSSKKLLLSDSGFYLCAWSSLKQGNTIYFGEGSWLTVV.